The rows below give T cell receptor beta chains drawn from one sample of a study of naive and memory T cell subsets. TCRdb re-derived calls from the UMI-ligation and nested PCR reads in MiXCR, one entry per CDR3 protein. The sample consists of 70,000 to 95,000 distinct CDR3 sequences, roughly 7.3% of them appearing once. What was sequenced was central memory CD4+ T cells from blood. Receptors originate from a human donor in good health. Each CDR3 is given with its conserved first and last residue. The D gene is left open where the match is weak. Clone size is given for some rows only: seen once, a few or many times, or a class if the clone is expanded.

few | TRBJ2-7 | 12 | NA | TRBV29-1 | TGCAGCGTTGGCAGGGATTTGGACGAGCAGTACTTC | CSVGRDLDEQYF
many | TRBJ2-3 | 13 | NA | TRBV7-3 | TGTGCCAGCAGCCCCTCTTTCACAGATACGCAGTATTTT | CASSPSFTDTQYF
many | TRBJ1-5 | 14 | NA | TRBV24-1 | TGTGCCACCAGTGAAACCATAGCAGATCAGCCCCAGCATTTT | CATSETIADQPQHF
NA | TRBJ1-5 | 14 | NA | TRBV12-3/TRBV12-4 | TGTGCCAGCAGCGCCCAGAGGGGCAATCAGCCCCAGCATTTT | CASSAQRGNQPQHF
many | TRBJ2-6 | 16 | NA | TRBV7-2 | TGTGCCAGCAGCCCAAAGGGGGGGCTGGGGGCCAACGTCCTGACTTTC | CASSPKGGLGANVLTF
NA | TRBJ2-3 | 15 | NA | TRBV15 | TGTGCCACCTCCGACAGGACCGCTAGCACAGATACGCAGTATTTT | CATSDRTASTDTQYF
NA | TRBJ2-5 | 14 | NA | TRBV28 | TGTGCCAGCAGTCCCGCGGGCAGCAGGGAGACCCAGTACTTC | CASSPAGSRETQYF
many | TRBJ1-4 | 13 | NA | TRBV12-3/TRBV12-4 | TGTGCCAGCAGTCGGGCGACTAGCGAAAAACTGTTTTTT | CASSRATSEKLFF
many | TRBJ2-6 | 14 | NA | TRBV11-2 | TGTGCCAGCAGCTTTCGGTCTGGGGCCAACGTCCTGACTTTC | CASSFRSGANVLTF
NA | TRBJ1-1 | 16 | NA | TRBV6-5 | TGTGCCACCCGAAGGGGATCAGCCATCGCGAACACTGAAGCTTTCTTT | CATRRGSAIANTEAFF
few | TRBJ1-1 | 15 | NA | TRBV4-3 | TGCGCCAGCAGCCAAGAGTGGGTGATGAACACTGAAGCTTTCTTT | CASSQEWVMNTEAFF
few | TRBJ1-5 | 16 | NA | TRBV30 | TGTGCCTGGAGTGTACGTGCCCGGCGTGCCATCCAGCCCCAGCATTTT | CAWSVRARRAIQPQHF
many | TRBJ2-5 | 14 | NA | TRBV7-6 | TGTGCCAGCAGCTTGGCTGGGGTCAAAGAGACCCAGTACTTC | CASSLAGVKETQYF
many | TRBJ2-7 | 15 | TRBD1 | TRBV10-3 | TGTGCCATCAGGAGGGGACAGGGAGGCTCCGAAGAGCAGTACTTC | CAIRRGQGGSEEQYF
many | TRBJ2-2 | 17 | NA | TRBV3-1 | TGTGCCAGCAGCCAAGCAGTAGCGGCCTCGAACACCGGGGAGCTGTTTTTT | CASSQAVAASNTGELFF
few | TRBJ1-5 | 15 | TRBD1 | TRBV2 | TGTGCCAGCGGGCGACAGGGGTCGCTGAATCAGCCCCAGCATTTT | CASGRQGSLNQPQHF
many | TRBJ2-7 | 16 | NA | TRBV7-8 | TGTGCCAGCAGCTTAGGGCGATTAGTCTTCTTCGACGAGCAGTACTTC | CASSLGRLVFFDEQYF
NA | TRBJ1-4 | 16 | NA | TRBV9 | TGTGCCAGCAGCGGGGCAAACAGTCCAACTAATGAAAAACTGTTTTTT | CASSGANSPTNEKLFF
many | TRBJ1-1 | 12 | NA | TRBV20-1 | TGCAGTGCTAGACAGGGTAACACTGAAGCTTTCTTT | CSARQGNTEAFF
NA | TRBJ2-5 | 15 | TRBD2 | TRBV20-1 | TGCAGTGCCTCAACGGGGCGGGGGGTTGGAGAGACCCAGTACTTC | CSASTGRGVGETQYF
many | TRBJ2-3 | 15 | TRBD2 | TRBV28 | TGTGCCAGCAGCTCGGGGGGGTCTCGCACAGATACGCAGTATTTT | CASSSGGSRTDTQYF
NA | TRBJ2-3 | 16 | NA | TRBV20-1 | TGCAGTGCTAGGGGGGCGGGAGAGAGGGGCACAGATACGCAGTATTTT | CSARGAGERGTDTQYF
few | TRBJ1-2 | 13 | NA | TRBV14 | TGTGCCAGCTCTAAAGAGGGTTTTGGACATCTTTCCTTC | CASSKEGFGHLSF
many | TRBJ2-3 | 12 | TRBD2 | TRBV5-1 | TGCGCCAGCAGCTTCAACGGGGGGGCCTGGGATTTT | CASSFNGGAWDF
many | TRBJ2-5 | 15 | NA | TRBV6-6 | TGTGCCAGCAGTTCCCTAGGGGGGGCCAGGGAGACCCAGTACTTC | CASSSLGGARETQYF
NA | TRBJ2-3 | 15 | NA | TRBV5-1 | TGCGCCAGCAGCTTGGAAGGCGGAAGCACAGATACGCAGTATTTT | CASSLEGGSTDTQYF
NA | TRBJ2-1 | 13 | NA | TRBV20-1 | TGCAGTGCTACAACCAATTCTAGGAATGAGCAGTTCTTC | CSATTNSRNEQFF
few | TRBJ2-1 | 16 | TRBD1 | TRBV7-8 | TGTGCCAGCAGCCAATACCGACAGGGGATCTACAATGAGCAGTTCTTC | CASSQYRQGIYNEQFF
few | TRBJ1-3 | 13 | TRBD1 | TRBV29-1 | TGCAGCGTTGGGGCAGGGGGCGGAAACACCATATATTTT | CSVGAGGGNTIYF
NA | TRBJ2-7 | 14 | NA | TRBV5-7 | TGTGCCAGCAGCTTAGAGACACAATCCTACGAGCAGTACTTC | CASSLETQSYEQYF
many | TRBJ2-5 | 13 | NA | TRBV14 | TGTGCCAGCAGCCAAGACCGGGGAGAGACCCAGTACTTC | CASSQDRGETQYF
few | TRBJ1-2 | 15 | TRBD1 | TRBV15 | TGTGCCACCAGCAGAGGAGGGGACAGGGGATATGGCTACACCTTC | CATSRGGDRGYGYTF
NA | TRBJ2-3 | 16 | TRBD1 | TRBV6-6 | TGTGCCAGCAGTTACTCGTCAGGGGGATATATAGATACGCAGTATTTT | CASSYSSGGYIDTQYF
NA | TRBJ2-7 | 17 | NA | TRBV20-1 | TGCAGTGTATCCTTGCTAGCCTCGGCACAAAAATTGTACGAGCAGTACTTC | CSVSLLASAQKLYEQYF
medium-sized | TRBJ2-7 | 20 | TRBD2 | TRBV7-6 | TGTGCCAGCAGCCCTCAAAGGCAGGGAAAGAAAGGGACTAGTGGGCACGAGCAGTACTTC | CASSPQRQGKKGTSGHEQYF
medium-sized | TRBJ2-7 | 12 | NA | TRBV6-1 | TGTGCCAGCAGTGAACCCCTCGTCAGGCAGTACTTC | CASSEPLVRQYF
NA | TRBJ2-1 | 13 | TRBD2 | TRBV12-3/TRBV12-4 | TGTGCCAGCAGTTGGACTAGCGGCGATGAGCAGTTCTTC | CASSWTSGDEQFF
many | TRBJ1-1 | 13 | NA | TRBV7-2 | TGTGCCAGCAGCGGTGATAGGAACACTGAAGCTTTCTTT | CASSGDRNTEAFF
few | TRBJ1-5 | 14 | NA | TRBV6-2/TRBV6-3 | TGTGCCAGCAGTTACCTGCACAGCAATCAGCCCCAGCATTTT | CASSYLHSNQPQHF
NA | TRBJ2-3 | 13 | NA | TRBV28 | TGTGCCAGCAACCCTCAGGGTCGAGATACGCAGTATTTT | CASNPQGRDTQYF
NA | TRBJ2-1 | 13 | NA | TRBV14 | TGTGCCAGCAGCCCTAATGAGGGAAATGAGCAGTTCTTC | CASSPNEGNEQFF
many | TRBJ2-3 | 15 | TRBD2 | TRBV6-5 | TGTGCCAGCAGTTACTCGCGGGGGGTCACAGATACGCAGTATTTT | CASSYSRGVTDTQYF